The next 29 T cell receptor beta chains were all read from a single sample in a study of spatial heterogeneity in lung cancer (dated by TCRdb to between 2017 and 2020). The method behind the library was 5' RACE. The sequencing machine was a NextSeq 500. The raw public data were reprocessed by TCRdb itself: fastp quality trimming at Q25, MiXCR clonotype calling, in-frame beta chains only. Records with the same CDR3 protein are collapsed into one entry carrying the most frequent genes and DNA. In this sample the table shows approximately 66,000 distinct CDR3 sequences, under 7.5% of which occur a single time. Clones ranked in the top ten supply about 15% of the sample. The time point label on this specimen signifies: sample taken at primary tumor resection. This material consisted of PBMCs, taken at surgery. The receptors derive from a female donor with early-stage non-small cell lung cancer.

On this clonotype: A read error may account for a junction end that differs from germline. The chain has TRBV27 and TRBJ2-3; 10 bases fit TRBD1. The CDR3 totals 14 residues. Germline CDR1 is MNHEY and CDR2 is SMNVEV (reference sequence). CDR3 amino acids: CPSSGQGPTDTQYF. CDR3 DNA sequence: TGTCCCAGTTCGGGACAGGGGCCCACAGATACGCAGTATTTT.

This clonotype was found many times. The chain has TRBV6-6 and TRBJ1-1; tentatively, D is TRBD1 (6 bases). CDR3 length: 14 residues. Germline V CDR1 and CDR2: MNHNY, SVGAGI (reference sequence). The V end lost 5 bases, the J end lost 3 bases, and 13 bases lay between the germline ends. The CDR3 sequence: CASSPTGFYTEAFF. As DNA, the CDR3 is TGTGCCAGCAGTCCCACAGGGTTCTACACTGAAGCTTTCTTT.

This clonotype was recorded many times. The CDR3 region has the DNA TGCGCCAGCAGCTTTGGGGCCTATACAGCGAACACTGAAGCTTTCTTT. It codes for CASSFGAYTANTEAFF. The V call is TRBV5-1, the J call TRBJ1-1; possibly TRBD1 for D (5 bases). Germline V gene sequence: CDR1 SGHRS, CDR2 YFSETQ. The CDR3 has 16 residues. Trimming pared 2 bases from V and 1 base from J, leaving 15 bases between.

A word on this clonotype: In this CDR3 the conserved last residue, phenylalanine or tryptophan, is missing, so a read error is likely. The CDR3 nucleotides are TGTGCCAGCAGTTTAATTGAGGGGACTGAAGCTTTCCTT. Translation gives CASSLIEGTEAFL. V gene TRBV3-1 combines with J gene TRBJ1-1, with D possibly matching TRBD1 (5 bases). Germline CDR1 and CDR2: LGHDT and YNNKEL (reference sequence). The germline V and J ends were trimmed by 6 bases and 5 bases, with 13 bases remaining between them. This CDR3 has 13 residues.

This clonotype was found a few times. The chain links TRBV10-3 to TRBJ1-1; the D gene is possibly TRBD1 (5 bases). This CDR3 has 16 amino acids. Germline V CDR1 and CDR2: ENHRY, SYGVKD. V was cut by 6 bases and J by 1 base, with 18 bases left in between. The CDR3 coding sequence is TGTGCCATCAGGGAGCGTGACGGGGGAGGGAACACTGAAGCTTTCTTT. It is translated as CAIRERDGGGNTEAFF.

This clonotype was observed a few times. This chain links TRBV5-1 with TRBJ2-2, with unresolved D. V was clipped by 1 base and J by 0 bases, with 13 bases between them. The CDR3 has 17 amino acids. From germline, CDR1 is SGHRS and CDR2 YFSETQ. The CDR3: CASSLIAGEPNTGELFF. CDR3 nucleotide sequence: TGCGCCAGCAGCTTGATTGCTGGGGAACCGAACACCGGGGAGCTGTTTTTT. Full variable domain (remainder filled in from reference TRBV5-1 and TRBJ2-2): KAGVTQTPRYLIKTRGQQVTLSCSPISGHRSVSWYQQTPGQGLQFLFEYFSETQRNKGNFPGRFSGRQFSNSRSEMNVSTLELGDSALYLCASSLIAGEPNTGELFFGEGSRLTVL.

V gene TRBV27 combines with J gene TRBJ2-5, with D unresolved. This CDR3 spans 15 amino acids. V lost 0 bases and J 4 bases, leaving 12 bases between the germline ends. From germline, CDR1 is MNHEY and CDR2 SMNVEV (reference sequence). In DNA form, the CDR3 reads TGTGCCAGCAGTTTATCGAACGCCCCTTTAGAGACCCAGTACTTC. Encoded protein: CASSLSNAPLETQYF.

The J gene is TRBJ2-2, the V gene TRBV5-1; D unclear. This CDR3 contains 15 residues. Trimming stripped 0 bases from V and 4 bases from J, with 10 bases between. Germline V gene lookup returns CDR1 SGHRS and CDR2 YFSETQ. CDR3 loop: CASSLDQIFTGELFF. CDR3 DNA: TGCGCCAGCAGCTTGGACCAAATTTTCACCGGGGAGCTGTTTTTT. Filled out from reference TRBV5-1 and TRBJ2-2, the complete variable domain reads KAGVTQTPRYLIKTRGQQVTLSCSPISGHRSVSWYQQTPGQGLQFLFEYFSETQRNKGNFPGRFSGRQFSNSRSEMNVSTLELGDSALYLCASSLDQIFTGELFFGEGSRLTVL.

This clonotype has at least ten counts. The chain combines TRBV12-3 or TRBV12-4 with TRBJ1-1, with a weak D call TRBD1 (5 bases). This CDR3 contains 13 residues. Trimming removed 7 bases at V and 4 bases at J, with 13 bases between. CDR3 loop: CASTQGIGTEAFF. The DNA for the CDR3 is TGTGCCAGCACCCAGGGCATAGGCACTGAAGCTTTCTTT.

There are a few counts of this clonotype. This chain connects TRBV6-5 to TRBJ2-3, with 8 bases lining up with TRBD2. The CDR3 loop spans 14 amino acids. J was trimmed by 2 bases and V by 6 bases; bases with no gene match: 4. Germline CDR1 is MNHEY and CDR2 is SVGAGI. The CDR3 sequence: CASRPGLATDTQYF. The DNA of the CDR3 is TGTGCCAGCAGACCCGGACTAGCCACAGATACGCAGTATTTT.

This clonotype was seen more than once but under ten times. The chain couples TRBV10-2 to TRBJ1-6; 10 bases are shared with TRBD1. Germline assignment: CDR1 WSHSY and CDR2 SAAADI. V was clipped by 6 bases and J by 9 bases; unmatched bases: 8. CDR3 length: 15 amino acids. The CDR3, as DNA: TGCGCCAGCAGCGCTGGGACAGGGGATAGTTCACCCCTCCACTTT. This sequence encodes CASSAGTGDSSPLHF.

The chain is built from TRBV15 and TRBJ1-5; TRBD1 might be the D (5 bases). Per germline, CDR1 LNHNV and CDR2 YYDKDF (reference sequence). The CDR3 consists of 14 residues. The germline V and J ends were trimmed by 4 bases and 5 bases, with 12 bases remaining between them. CDR3 nucleotides: TGTGCCACCAGCACAGACAGTCTGGATCAGCCCCAGCATTTT. Its protein product is CATSTDSLDQPQHF.

This clonotype was recorded a few times. V gene TRBV5-1 combines with J gene TRBJ2-3; D not resolved. Deletions cut 0 bases from V and 3 bases from J, with 8 bases between. The CDR3 has 14 residues. Per germline, CDR1 SGHRS and CDR2 YFSETQ. The CDR3 DNA follows: TGCGCCAGCAGCTTGGTCGGTCGGACAGATACGCAGTATTTT. This codes for CASSLVGRTDTQYF. Variable domain in full (rest from reference TRBV5-1 and TRBJ2-3): KAGVTQTPRYLIKTRGQQVTLSCSPISGHRSVSWYQQTPGQGLQFLFEYFSETQRNKGNFPGRFSGRQFSNSRSEMNVSTLELGDSALYLCASSLVGRTDTQYFGPGTRLTVL.

This clonotype has a count of ten or more. This chain joins TRBV6-2 or TRBV6-3 and TRBJ2-1; possibly TRBD1 for D (5 bases). CDR3 length equals 13 residues. V dropped 5 bases and J dropped 6 bases, with 11 bases sitting between them. Germline V CDR1 and CDR2: MNHEY, SVGEGT. The CDR3 region is CASSGHRGNEQFF. CDR3 DNA: TGTGCCAGCAGTGGACACCGCGGCAATGAGCAGTTCTTC.

This rearrangement joins TRBV20-1 to TRBJ1-5; TRBD1 aligns across 12 bases. In germline, CDR1 is DFQATT, CDR2 SNEGSKA (reference sequence). This CDR3 has 13 amino acids. The junction had 4 bases not matched to a gene; V was cut back by 6 bases and J by 7 bases. CDR3 sequence reads: CSARDRGHQPQHF. CDR3 sequence (DNA): TGCAGTGCACGGGACAGGGGGCACCAGCCCCAGCATTTT.

This clonotype was picked up many times. This chain uses TRBV21-1 with TRBJ2-7. TRBV21-1 is a listed pseudogene. The length of the CDR3 is 13 residues. The chain's CDR3 is CASSKAGGDEQYF. CDR3 nucleotide sequence: TGTGCCAGCAGCAAAGCAGGTGGGGACGAGCAGTACTTC.

This clonotype was seen ten or more times. This rearrangement joins TRBV29-1 to TRBJ2-7; 9 bases line up with TRBD2. Trimming cost V 6 bases and J 1 base; bases outside gene matches: 7. Germline CDR1 is SQVTM and CDR2 is ANQGSEA. The CDR3 sequence is 14 residues long. The CDR3 sequence: CSVHIGLASYEQYF. CDR3 bases: TGCAGCGTCCATATCGGACTAGCGTCCTACGAGCAGTACTTC.

This clonotype has a handful of counts. V is TRBV4-2 and J is TRBJ1-5; unclear D gene. CDR1 is LGHNA and CDR2 is YNFKEQ in the germline V gene. The V and J ends lost 2 bases and 7 bases respectively, with 15 bases between them. The CDR3 totals 15 residues. The DNA of the CDR3 is TGTGCCAGCAGCCAACAGGCAGGTCGAGTCCAGCCCCAGCATTTT. Its translation is CASSQQAGRVQPQHF.

In this sample, this clonotype turned up many times. The chain links TRBV7-2 to TRBJ1-2; D uncertain. Between the trimmed V and J ends, which lost 1 base and 7 bases, there was a span of 13 bases. The CDR3 is 14 residues long. From germline, CDR1 is SGHTA and CDR2 FQGNSA. In nucleotides, the CDR3 is TGTGCCAGCAGCTTAGTAGTAACGGGAGGTGGCTACACCTTC. This gives the protein CASSLVVTGGGYTF.

The table lists this clonotype with many counts. The chain's CDR3 is CASSPDTSTDTQYF. The CDR3 nucleotides are TGTGCCAGCAGCCCCGACACCAGCACAGATACGCAGTATTTT. The chain is built from TRBV7-9 and TRBJ2-3; D gene unclear. CDR1 is SEHNR and CDR2 is FQNEAQ in the germline V gene (reference sequence). This CDR3 comprises 14 residues. Deletions cut 5 bases from V and 0 bases from J, with 9 bases between.

The V gene is TRBV7-8, the J gene TRBJ1-4; D may be TRBD1 (5 bases). The germline gives CDR1 SGHVS, CDR2 FQNEAQ. The CDR3 extends over 15 amino acids. Trimming took off 5 bases at V and 7 bases at J, with 17 bases between the two ends. In nucleotides, the CDR3 is TGTGCCAGCAGCCCTCCCGGGGCGCGGGCTGAAAAACTGTTTTTT. It yields the protein CASSPPGARAEKLFF.

In its sample, this clonotype was seen many times. The chain employs TRBV20-1 and TRBJ2-1; 9 bases map to TRBD1. The CDR3 extends over 15 amino acids. Trimming at V came to 2 bases and at J to 4 bases, leaving 6 bases not matched to a gene. Germline V gene lookup returns CDR1 DFQATT and CDR2 SNEGSKA (reference sequence). The CDR3 loop is CSARRDRDRYNEQFF. The CDR3 DNA reads TGCAGTGCTAGACGGGACAGGGATAGATACAATGAGCAGTTCTTC.

Many counts were recorded for this clonotype. The chain has TRBV27 and TRBJ2-6; D tentatively reads TRBD1 or TRBD2 (5 bases each). From germline, CDR1 is MNHEY and CDR2 SMNVEV (reference sequence). Trimming removed 5 bases at V and 2 bases at J, with 16 bases between. There are 17 residues in the CDR3. The CDR3 sequence: CASSPRPGAAGANVLTF. The CDR3 nucleotides read TGTGCCAGCAGTCCCAGACCCGGGGCCGCTGGGGCCAACGTCCTGACTTTC. Drawing the rest from reference TRBV27 and TRBJ2-6, the complete variable domain is EAQVTQNPRYLITVTGKKLTVTCSQNMNHEYMSWYRQDPGLGLRQIYYSMNVEVTDKGDVPEGYKVSRKEKRNFPLILESPSPNQTSLYFCASSPRPGAAGANVLTFGAGSRLTVL.

About this clonotype: This sequence may be a read error, since a much larger clone differs from it by one base. The chain links TRBV11-2 to TRBJ2-2; 8 nucleotides line up with TRBD1. This CDR3 has 16 residues. Germline loops: CDR1 SGHAT, CDR2 FQNNGV. CDR3 sequence: CVSSLGLDRVTGELFF. Written as DNA, the CDR3 is TGTGTCAGCAGCTTAGGGCTGGACAGGGTTACCGGGGAGCTGTTTTTT.

This clonotype was seen more than once but under ten times. The chain has TRBV20-1 and TRBJ2-3; 7 nucleotides match TRBD2. With V trimmed by 6 bases and J by 0 bases, 9 bases remained unmatched. This CDR3 region has 15 residues. The germline V gene encodes CDR1 DFQATT and CDR2 SNEGSKA (reference sequence). CDR3 loop: CSAILAASSTDTQYF. The CDR3 DNA is TGCAGTGCGATCCTAGCGGCCTCTAGCACAGATACGCAGTATTTT.

The rearrangement joins TRBV4-1 to TRBJ2-3; 9 nucleotides match TRBD2. The germline gives CDR1 MGHRA, CDR2 YSYEKL. Germline trimming cut 4 bases from V and 2 bases from J; bases unmatched to any gene: 10. The CDR3 contains 17 residues. DNA of the CDR3: TGCGCCAGCAGCCCCATGACCGGCGGGGGGGCCACAGATACGCAGTATTTT. Translating gives CASSPMTGGGATDTQYF.

This clonotype was observed many times. The V call is TRBV6-5, the J call TRBJ2-1; no definite D call. Germline lookup yields CDR1 MNHEY and CDR2 SVGAGI. Trimming removed 6 bases from V and 6 bases from J, with 12 bases in between. This CDR3 has 13 residues. This CDR3 is CASRSLPINEQFF. Written as DNA, the CDR3 is TGTGCCAGCAGGTCCTTACCCATCAATGAGCAGTTCTTC.

The rearrangement uses TRBV27 and TRBJ1-1, with D possibly TRBD1 on 5 matching bases. This CDR3 is built from 14 residues. Germline V gene lookup returns CDR1 MNHEY and CDR2 SMNVEV (reference sequence). Between the trimmed V and J ends, which lost 3 bases and 7 bases, there was a span of 15 bases. CDR3 sequence (DNA): TGTGCCAGCAGTTTCGGGGCGACGGGATTTGAAGCTTTCTTT. Its protein is CASSFGATGFEAFF.

The chain joins TRBV27 to TRBJ1-1; TRBD1 is a possible D gene (6 bases). V was cut by 0 bases and J by 4 bases, with 21 bases left in between. CDR3 length: 18 residues. Germline V gene lookup returns CDR1 MNHEY and CDR2 SMNVEV (reference sequence). CDR3 region: CASSLSQNLQGKGTEAFF. The CDR3 nucleotides read TGTGCCAGCAGTTTATCGCAAAATCTTCAGGGGAAAGGCACTGAAGCTTTCTTT.